The subject of this entry is one T cell receptor (beta chain). The source of the sample is a study of shared clonotypes between healthy human individuals. CDR1 and CDR2 from the germline V gene are MNHEY and SMNVEV (reference sequence). Germline trimming cut 10 bases from V and 2 bases from J; bases unmatched to any gene: 10. The CDR3 consists of 14 residues. Here immunoSEQ multiplex PCR was the method, and the copy in TCRdb shows in-frame clones only, minus some. The table lists some 580,000 clones, about 97% of them singletons. Material: naive CD4+ T cells sorted from blood. Subset: CD45RA+ positively selected. V gene TRBV27 combines with J gene TRBJ2-7; 8 bases agree with TRBD2. This receptor was identified in a woman in her thirties in good health. As DNA, the CDR3 is TGTGCCACCCGGTGGGCGGGAGGCGCCTACGAGCAGTACTTC. This codes for CATRWAGGAYEQYF.